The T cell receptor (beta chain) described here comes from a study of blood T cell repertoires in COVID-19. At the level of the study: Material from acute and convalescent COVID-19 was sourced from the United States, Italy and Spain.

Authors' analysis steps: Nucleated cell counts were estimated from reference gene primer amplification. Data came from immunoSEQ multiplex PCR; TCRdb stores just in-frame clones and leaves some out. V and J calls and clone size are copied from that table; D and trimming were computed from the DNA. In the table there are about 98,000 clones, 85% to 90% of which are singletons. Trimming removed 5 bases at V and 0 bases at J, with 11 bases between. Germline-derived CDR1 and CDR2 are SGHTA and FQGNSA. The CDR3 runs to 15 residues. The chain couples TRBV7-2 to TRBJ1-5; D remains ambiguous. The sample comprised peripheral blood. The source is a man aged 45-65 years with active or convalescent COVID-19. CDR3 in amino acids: CASSPGVYSNQPQHF. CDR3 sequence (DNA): TGTGCCAGCAGCCCCGGGGTATATAGCAATCAGCCCCAGCATTTT.